Listed below are T cell receptor beta chains from one sample, sequenced in a study of CD8 T cells in ankylosing spondylitis. Each CDR3 protein gets one entry after TCRdb re-called the 5' RACE reads with MiXCR. The sample has roughly 440,000 distinct CDR3 sequences, more than 15% seen once; the top ten hold 0.95% to 1.1%. Sequencing input: blood, either unsorted or a sorted T cell fraction (not recorded which). Every receptor here comes from a male donor with ankylosing spondylitis. CDR3s include the opening cysteine and the closing phenylalanine or tryptophan. The D gene is left open where the match is weak. Clone size is stated in some rows and not others, as once, few, many or a class when expanded.

>TRBV3-1|-|-|TRBJ1-2
TGTGCCAGCAGCCAACTGTCTAACTATGGCTACACCTTC
CASSQLSNYGYTF
>TRBV5-1|-|-|TRBJ2-2
TGCGCCAGCAGCCCCTCTAGGTGGGGAAGAGGCACCGGGGAGCTGTTTTTT
CASSPSRWGRGTGELFF
>TRBV7-2|few|TRBD2|TRBJ2-2
TGTGCCAGCAGCCAGAGCGGGATCGGCACCGGGGAGCTGTTTTTT
CASSQSGIGTGELFF
>TRBV12-3/TRBV12-4|few|-|TRBJ1-2
TGTGCCAGCAGTTTAGGAATAGCCTATGGCTACACCTTC
CASSLGIAYGYTF
>TRBV7-6|few|-|TRBJ2-5
TGTGCCAGCAGCTCTTCCGCCTCCAGAGAGACCCAGTACTTC
CASSSSASRETQYF
>TRBV7-8|-|-|TRBJ1-1
TGTGCTTGCCTCCGATCCTTGAACACTGAAGCTTTCTTT
CACLRSLNTEAFF
>TRBV2|-|TRBD1|TRBJ1-2
TGTGCCAGCAGCGAGCAGGGGGCGAGCTATGGCTACACCTTC
CASSEQGASYGYTF
>TRBV12-3/TRBV12-4|few|TRBD1|TRBJ1-1
TGTGCCAGCAGTCCGACAGGGGGGGAAGCTTTCTTT
CASSPTGGEAFF
>TRBV20-1|many|-|TRBJ2-1
TGCAGTGCTAGAGAAGGAACCAACCTCGTGGCCCAGTTCTTC
CSAREGTNLVAQFF
>TRBV6-2/TRBV6-3|-|TRBD2|TRBJ2-7
TGTGCCAGCAGTTACGGACTAGCGGCGTCCTACGAGCAGTACTTC
CASSYGLAASYEQYF
>TRBV20-1|-|-|TRBJ2-3
TGCAGTGTTTCGTCCAGATACACAGATACGCAGTATTTT
CSVSSRYTDTQYF
>TRBV12-3/TRBV12-4|few|-|TRBJ2-3
TGTGCCAGCAGCCTCCGGGCGGGGGCCACAGATACGCAGTATTTT
CASSLRAGATDTQYF
>TRBV11-1|many|-|TRBJ2-2
TGTGCCAGCAGCCCCCGGACTCACCCGGGAGACGGGGAGCTGTTTTTT
CASSPRTHPGDGELFF
>TRBV3-1|once|TRBD1|TRBJ2-6
TGTGCCAGCAGACCCGACAGGGCTGGGGCCAACGTCCTGACTTTC
CASRPDRAGANVLTF
>TRBV7-2|-|-|TRBJ2-1
TGTGCCAGCAGCTTAGCGTGGTGGGACTCTCGCTCCTACAATGAGCAGTTCTTC
CASSLAWWDSRSYNEQFF
>TRBV12-3/TRBV12-4|many|TRBD1|TRBJ2-2
TGTGCCAGCAGTCTACCCGGACAGGGGGCGTCCGGGGAGCTGTTTTTT
CASSLPGQGASGELFF
>TRBV7-9|few|TRBD1|TRBJ2-7
TGTGCCAGCAGCTCCCGGGACAGGGGTACCGAGCAGTACTTC
CASSSRDRGTEQYF
>TRBV25-1|once|-|TRBJ2-7
TGTGCCAGCAGTGAGGTAGACAGGGAGGGGGGGCAGTACTTC
CASSEVDREGGQYF
>TRBV6-1|-|-|TRBJ2-2
TGTGCCAGCACCCTGCGTACGAACACCGGGGAGCTGTTTTTT
CASTLRTNTGELFF
>TRBV12-3/TRBV12-4|many|-|TRBJ2-7
TGTGCCAGCAGTCTTGCGCAGGAGCAGTACTTC
CASSLAQEQYF
>TRBV20-1|few|TRBD1|TRBJ1-1
TGCAGTGCTAGAGCCATCCCTGACAGGGACCCTGAAGCTTTCTTT
CSARAIPDRDPEAFF
>TRBV27|-|TRBD1|TRBJ1-3
TGTGCCAGCAGGCCAGGCGGGACAGGGGGAGGAAACACCATATATTTT
CASRPGGTGGGNTIYF
>TRBV12-3/TRBV12-4|few|TRBD2|TRBJ2-7
TGTGCCAGCAGGGGAACCGGGACTAGCGGGAGGGCTAGCGAGCAGTACTTC
CASRGTGTSGRASEQYF
>TRBV24-1|many|TRBD1|TRBJ2-1
TGTGCCACCAGTGAACACAGGGGTCGTACCTACAATGAGCAGTTCTTC
CATSEHRGRTYNEQFF
>TRBV27|-|TRBD2|TRBJ2-5
TGTGCCAGCAGTCTCCGCTCTAGCGGAGAGACCCAGTACTTC
CASSLRSSGETQYF
>TRBV5-6|few|TRBD1|TRBJ2-7
TGTGCCAGCAGCTTCCTCGGACAGGGGATAAAAGACGAGCAGTACTTC
CASSFLGQGIKDEQYF
>TRBV24-1|-|TRBD1|TRBJ2-1
TGTGCCACCAGACAGGGGGCGTCGTACAATGAGCAGTTCTTC
CATRQGASYNEQFF
>TRBV11-2|many|-|TRBJ2-3
TGTGCCAGCAGCTTAGCGGCCAACACAGATACGCAGTATTTT
CASSLAANTDTQYF
>TRBV7-8|few|TRBD2|TRBJ2-1
TGTGCCAGCAGACCCAGACCTACTAGCGGGACCAATGAGCAGTTCTTC
CASRPRPTSGTNEQFF
>TRBV6-1|few|-|TRBJ2-1
TGTGCCAGCATTCGATGGCCACAGTTCAATGAGCAGTTCTTC
CASIRWPQFNEQFF
>TRBV5-1|many|TRBD1|TRBJ2-1
TGCGCCAGCAGCCCGGGGACAGGGAGTTACAATGAGCAGTTCTTC
CASSPGTGSYNEQFF
>TRBV19|few|-|TRBJ2-7
TGTGCCAGTAGTATAGTAGGACGGGCCTACGAGCAGTACTTC
CASSIVGRAYEQYF
>TRBV28|many|-|TRBJ2-3
TGTGCCAGCAGTTCTCTAGCGAGAGATACGCAGTATTTT
CASSSLARDTQYF
>TRBV20-1|-|TRBD2|TRBJ2-1
TGCAGTGCTAGCAGGTCGTCTAGCGGGAGTGGAAATGAGCAGTTCTTC
CSASRSSSGSGNEQFF
>TRBV12-3/TRBV12-4|many|TRBD1|TRBJ2-7
TGTGCCAGCAGTTCCACAGGGGGCTACGAGCAGTACTTC
CASSSTGGYEQYF
>TRBV7-2|many|TRBD1|TRBJ2-1
TGTGCCAGCAGCCCTAGGACAGGGGGCCACAATGAGCAGTTCTTC
CASSPRTGGHNEQFF
>TRBV10-3|once|TRBD1|TRBJ2-3
TGTGCCATCACCCCGCAGGGGGGCACAGATACGCAGTATTTT
CAITPQGGTDTQYF
>TRBV20-1|few|-|TRBJ1-1
TGCAGAGGGGGGGGGAACACTGAAGCTTTCTTT
CRGGGNTEAFF
>TRBV5-1|-|TRBD1|TRBJ2-1
TGCGCCAGCAGGACAGGGCCATCTCTCAATGAGCAGTTCTTC
CASRTGPSLNEQFF
>TRBV15|many|TRBD1|TRBJ1-6
TGTGCCACCGCCCGGGACAGGGCCAATTCACCCCTCCACTTT
CATARDRANSPLHF
>TRBV20-1|few|-|TRBJ2-2
TGCAGTGCTAGTTTAAGTAGATCCGGGGAGCTGTTTTTT
CSASLSRSGELFF
>TRBV7-9|-|-|TRBJ2-3
TGTGCCAGCAGCCCGGACAACAGGGTTAGAGGAGATACGCAGTATTTT
CASSPDNRVRGDTQYF
>TRBV15|few|-|TRBJ1-6
TGTGCCACCAGCGGAAGATATTCACCCCTCCACTTT
CATSGRYSPLHF
>TRBV10-3|few|-|TRBJ2-1
TGTGCCATCAGTGAGTCCGTTGTCGAGGTTACCTACAATGAGCAGTTCTTC
CAISESVVEVTYNEQFF
>TRBV12-3/TRBV12-4|few|-|TRBJ1-1
TGTGCCAGCAGTTTTCTAGGGGAGCGCCATGAAGCTTTCTTT
CASSFLGERHEAFF
>TRBV4-1|few|TRBD2|TRBJ2-1
TGCGCCAGCACTCCCGCGGCGGGAGGAGTATACAATGAGCAGTTCTTC
CASTPAAGGVYNEQFF
>TRBV20-1|-|TRBD1|TRBJ1-2
TGCAGTGCTTGGGACAGAGGCTACACCTTC
CSAWDRGYTF
>TRBV4-2|-|TRBD2|TRBJ2-7
TGTGCCAGCAGCCCGGCTAGCGGGAGGGCCGGGTCCCACGAGCAGTACTTC
CASSPASGRAGSHEQYF
>TRBV24-1|few|-|TRBJ2-5
TGTGCCACCAGTGATGATCGGACAAGACAAGAGACCCAGTACTTC
CATSDDRTRQETQYF
>TRBV7-7|-|-|TRBJ2-2
TGTGCTAGCAGCCAGGGACCTAACACCGGGGAGCTGTTTTTT
CASSQGPNTGELFF